This TCR beta chain was obtained from a study of blood T cell repertoires in COVID-19. On the study more broadly: Some COVID-19 samples were acute and others convalescent; all came from the United States, Italy and Spain.

Original handling: Amplification with reference gene primers provided the estimates of nucleated cell counts. Only in-frame clones appear in the TCRdb table, and some are missing; sequencing was by immunoSEQ multiplex PCR. V, J and clone size derive from that table, while D and trimming were established from the DNA sequence. Of around 320,000 clones detected, 70% to 90% appear once; the ten largest clones hold approximately 7.5%. The CDR3 runs 15 residues. In germline, CDR1 is SNHLY, CDR2 FYNNEI. V dropped 10 bases and J dropped 0 bases, with 15 bases sitting between them. Sequenced sample: peripheral blood. J is TRBJ2-2 and V is TRBV2; D perhaps matches TRBD1 (6 bases). The sequence was obtained from a human donor in a cohort sampled during active COVID-19. In DNA, the CDR3 is TGTGCCACCAAAGAGGGGGTCCCGAACACCGGGGAGCTGTTTTTT. Encoded protein: CATKEGVPNTGELFF.